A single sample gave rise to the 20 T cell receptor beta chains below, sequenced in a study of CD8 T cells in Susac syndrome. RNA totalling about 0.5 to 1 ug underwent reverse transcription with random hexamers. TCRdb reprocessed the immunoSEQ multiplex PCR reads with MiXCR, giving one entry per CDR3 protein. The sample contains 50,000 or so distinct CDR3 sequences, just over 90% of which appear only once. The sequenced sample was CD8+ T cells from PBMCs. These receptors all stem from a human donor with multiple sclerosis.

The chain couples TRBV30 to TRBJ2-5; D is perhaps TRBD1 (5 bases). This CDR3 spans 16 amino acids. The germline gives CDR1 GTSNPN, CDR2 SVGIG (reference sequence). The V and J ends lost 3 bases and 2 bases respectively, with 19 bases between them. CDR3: CAWSQGERIKQETQYF. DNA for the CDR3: TGTGCCTGGAGCCAGGGCGAGAGAATTAAGCAAGAGACCCAGTACTTC.

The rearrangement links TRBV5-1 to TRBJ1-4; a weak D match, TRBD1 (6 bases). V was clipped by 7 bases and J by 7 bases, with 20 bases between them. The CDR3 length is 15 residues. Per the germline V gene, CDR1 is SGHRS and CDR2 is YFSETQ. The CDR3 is CASSLFGGAGEKLFF. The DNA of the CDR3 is TGCGCCAGCTCCTTGTTTGGGGGCGCTGGTGAAAAACTGTTTTTT.

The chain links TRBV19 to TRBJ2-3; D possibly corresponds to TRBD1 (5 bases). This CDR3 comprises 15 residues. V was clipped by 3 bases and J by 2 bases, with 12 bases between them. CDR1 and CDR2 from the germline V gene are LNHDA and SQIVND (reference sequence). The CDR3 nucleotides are TGTGCCAGTAGTATTACGGACAAAGACACAGATACGCAGTATTTT. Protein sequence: CASSITDKDTDTQYF.

CDR3: CASSPGQGVEAFF. CDR3 DNA sequence: TGTGCCAGCAGTCCGGGACAGGGAGTTGAAGCTTTCTTT. The rearrangement joins TRBV27 to TRBJ1-1; 9 bases match TRBD1. This CDR3 spans 13 amino acids. The ends lost 5 bases at V and 7 bases at J; junction bases unmatched: 5. Per the germline V gene, CDR1 is MNHEY and CDR2 is SMNVEV (reference sequence).

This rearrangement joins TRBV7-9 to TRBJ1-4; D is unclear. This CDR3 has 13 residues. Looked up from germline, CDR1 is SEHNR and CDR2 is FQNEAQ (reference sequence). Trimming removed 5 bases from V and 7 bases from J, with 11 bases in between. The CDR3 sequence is CASSAALREKLFF. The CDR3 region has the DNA TGTGCCAGCAGCGCCGCGTTACGTGAAAAACTGTTTTTT.

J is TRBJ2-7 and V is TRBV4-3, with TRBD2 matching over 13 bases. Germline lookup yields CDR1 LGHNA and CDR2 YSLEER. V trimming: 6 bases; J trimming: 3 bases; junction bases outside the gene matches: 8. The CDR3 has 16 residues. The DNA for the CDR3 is TGCGCCAGCAGTCTTGGGACTAGCGGGGTTGGCTACGAGCAGTACTTC. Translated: CASSLGTSGVGYEQYF.

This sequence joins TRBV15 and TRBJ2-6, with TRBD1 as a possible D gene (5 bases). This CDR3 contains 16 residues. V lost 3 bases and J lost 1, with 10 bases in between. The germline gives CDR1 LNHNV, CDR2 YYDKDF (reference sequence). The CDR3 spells CATSSLGASGANVLTF. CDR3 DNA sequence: TGTGCCACCAGCAGCCTTGGGGCGTCTGGGGCCAACGTCCTGACTTTC.

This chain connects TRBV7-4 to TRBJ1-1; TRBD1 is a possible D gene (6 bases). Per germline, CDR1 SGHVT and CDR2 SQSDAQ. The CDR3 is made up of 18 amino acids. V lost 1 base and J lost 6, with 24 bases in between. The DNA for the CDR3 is TGTGCCAGCAGCTTAGACCCCCTCGTCTCGGGGGCAGGAGCTGAAGCTTTCTTT. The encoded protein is CASSLDPLVSGAGAEAFF.

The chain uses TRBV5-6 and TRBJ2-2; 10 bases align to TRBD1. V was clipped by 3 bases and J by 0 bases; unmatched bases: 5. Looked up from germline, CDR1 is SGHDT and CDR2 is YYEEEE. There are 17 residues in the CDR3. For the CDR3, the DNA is TGTGCCAGCAGCTCCGGGACAGGGGACGCGAACACCGGGGAGCTGTTTTTT. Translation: CASSSGTGDANTGELFF.

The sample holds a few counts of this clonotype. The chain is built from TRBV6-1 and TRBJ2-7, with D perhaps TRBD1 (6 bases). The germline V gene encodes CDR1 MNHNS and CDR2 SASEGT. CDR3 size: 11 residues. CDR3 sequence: CSTGTSNEQYF. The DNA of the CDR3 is TGTTCGACCGGGACATCAAACGAGCAGTACTTC.

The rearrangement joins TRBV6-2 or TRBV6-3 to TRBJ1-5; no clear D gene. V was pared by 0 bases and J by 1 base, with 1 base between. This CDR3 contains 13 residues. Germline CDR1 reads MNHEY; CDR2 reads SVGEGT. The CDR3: CASSYSSNQPQHF. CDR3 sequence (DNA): TGTGCCAGCAGTTACTCCAGCAATCAGCCCCAGCATTTT.

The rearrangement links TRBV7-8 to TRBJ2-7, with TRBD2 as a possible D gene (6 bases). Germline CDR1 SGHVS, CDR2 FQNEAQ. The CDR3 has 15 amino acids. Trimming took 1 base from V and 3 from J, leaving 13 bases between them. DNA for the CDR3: TGTGCCAGCAGCTTAGGTGTAGGGGAGGACTACGAGCAGTACTTC. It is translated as CASSLGVGEDYEQYF.

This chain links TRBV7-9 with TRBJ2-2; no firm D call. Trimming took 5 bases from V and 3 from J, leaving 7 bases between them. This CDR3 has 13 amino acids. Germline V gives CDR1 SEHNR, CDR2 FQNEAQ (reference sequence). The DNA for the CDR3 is TGTGCCAGCAGCCCAAGAGACACCGGGGAGCTGTTTTTT. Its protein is CASSPRDTGELFF.

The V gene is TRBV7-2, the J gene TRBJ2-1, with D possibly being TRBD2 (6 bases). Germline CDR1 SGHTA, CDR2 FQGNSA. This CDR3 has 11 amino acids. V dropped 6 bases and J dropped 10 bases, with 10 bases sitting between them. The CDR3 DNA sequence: TGTGCCAGCAGTCTAGCGTGGGAGCAGTTCTTC. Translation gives CASSLAWEQFF.

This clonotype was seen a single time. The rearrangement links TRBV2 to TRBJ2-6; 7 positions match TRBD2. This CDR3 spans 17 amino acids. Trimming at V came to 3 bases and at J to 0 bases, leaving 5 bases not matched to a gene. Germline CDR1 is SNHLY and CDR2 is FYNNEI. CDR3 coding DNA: TGTGCCAGCAGTGATGGGGGGGTCAACTCTGGGGCCAACGTCCTGACTTTC. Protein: CASSDGGVNSGANVLTF.

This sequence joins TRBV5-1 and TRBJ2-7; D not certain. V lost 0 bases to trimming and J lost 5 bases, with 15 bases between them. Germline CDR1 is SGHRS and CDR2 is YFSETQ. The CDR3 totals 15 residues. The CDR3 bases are TGCGCCAGCAGCTTGGATGAACAGCCCGTAAACGAGCAGTACTTC. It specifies CASSLDEQPVNEQYF.

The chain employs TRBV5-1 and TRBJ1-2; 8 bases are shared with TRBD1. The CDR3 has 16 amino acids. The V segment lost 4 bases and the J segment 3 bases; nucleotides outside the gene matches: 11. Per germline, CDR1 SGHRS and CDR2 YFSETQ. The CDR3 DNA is TGCGCCAGCAGCCCGGAGTACCGGGACAGGTACTATGGCTACACCTTC. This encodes CASSPEYRDRYYGYTF. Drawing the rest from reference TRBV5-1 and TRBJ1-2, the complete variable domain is KAGVTQTPRYLIKTRGQQVTLSCSPISGHRSVSWYQQTPGQGLQFLFEYFSETQRNKGNFPGRFSGRQFSNSRSEMNVSTLELGDSALYLCASSPEYRDRYYGYTFGSGTRLTVV.

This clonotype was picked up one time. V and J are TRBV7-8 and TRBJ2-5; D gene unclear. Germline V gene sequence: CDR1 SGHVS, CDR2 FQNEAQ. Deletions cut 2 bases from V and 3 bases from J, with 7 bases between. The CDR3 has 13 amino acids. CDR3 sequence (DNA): TGTGCCAGCAGCTTATACGCGAAAGAGACCCAGTACTTC. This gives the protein CASSLYAKETQYF.

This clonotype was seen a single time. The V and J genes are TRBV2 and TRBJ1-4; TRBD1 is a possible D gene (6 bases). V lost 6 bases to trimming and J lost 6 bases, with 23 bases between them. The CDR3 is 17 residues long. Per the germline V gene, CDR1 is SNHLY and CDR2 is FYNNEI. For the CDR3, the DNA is TGTGCCAGCAGCCGTACAGGGCAACCAGATTGGGATGAAAAACTGTTTTTT. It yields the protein CASSRTGQPDWDEKLFF.

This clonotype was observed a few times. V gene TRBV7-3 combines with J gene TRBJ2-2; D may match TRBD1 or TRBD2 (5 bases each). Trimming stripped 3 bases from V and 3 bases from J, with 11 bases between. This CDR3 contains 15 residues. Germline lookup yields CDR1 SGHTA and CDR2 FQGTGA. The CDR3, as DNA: TGTGCCAGCAGCTTTTCAGGGAGTGACACCGGGGAGCTGTTTTTT. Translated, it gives CASSFSGSDTGELFF. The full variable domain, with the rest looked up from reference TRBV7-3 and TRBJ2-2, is GAGVSQTPSNKVTEKGKYVELRCDPISGHTALYWYRQSLGQGPEFLIYFQGTGAADDSGLPNDRFFAVRPEGSVSTLKIQRTERGDSAVYLCASSFSGSDTGELFFGEGSRLTVL.